This T cell receptor (beta chain) is drawn from a study of blood T cell repertoires in COVID-19. Study information: Researchers got acute and convalescent COVID-19 samples from the United States, Italy and Spain. From T cells, B-cell-depleted T cells, or PBMCs came the material, which was cDNA or gDNA.

Authors' processing steps: It was from reference gene primer amplification that nucleated cell counts were estimated. Here immunoSEQ multiplex PCR was the method, and the copy in TCRdb shows in-frame clones only, minus some. The V and J calls and clone size come from that table; D and trimming were worked out from the DNA. The sample contains approximately 51,000 clones, more than 80% of which appear only once. Input material: peripheral blood. The sequence was collected from a man aged 70 or older with active COVID-19.

CDR3: CAIGQVDMNTEAFF. CDR3 in DNA: TGTGCTATCGGACAGGTGGACATGAACACTGAAGCTTTCTTT. J is TRBJ1-1 and V is TRBV6-6; TRBD1 aligns across 7 bases. The CDR3 totals 14 residues. Germline lookup yields CDR1 MNHNY and CDR2 SVGAGI (reference sequence).